This T cell receptor beta chain was documented in a study of blood T cell repertoires in COVID-19. Study background: PBMCs, B-cell-depleted T cells, or T cells provided the cDNA or gDNA that made up the material.

Study processing details: Reference gene primer amplification gave estimated nucleated cell counts. Data came from immunoSEQ multiplex PCR; TCRdb stores just in-frame clones and leaves some out. V and J calls plus clone size are reproduced from that table; the DNA served to infer D and trimming. The data show about 140,000 clones, around 89% seen once. Germline CDR1 is GTSNPN and CDR2 is SVGIG (reference sequence). The ends lost 8 bases at V and 4 bases at J; junction bases unmatched: 13. CDR3 length: 15 amino acids. This chain joins TRBV30 and TRBJ1-2; 10 bases are shared with TRBD1. This TCR derives from a human donor with COVID-19, enrolled during active disease. The donor label of this sample is uncertain. The sample was peripheral blood. The CDR3 DNA sequence: TGTGCCACTAACTGGGGACAGGGGTTAGGCTATGGCTACACCTTC. Translated: CATNWGQGLGYGYTF.